The text below deals with one T cell receptor beta chain. Trimming took off 3 bases at V and 9 bases at J, with 12 bases between the two ends. The CDR3 extends over 13 amino acids. Per germline, CDR1 MDHEN and CDR2 SYDVKM. The timepoints at which blood was sampled were baseline, cycle 4 day 1, and cycle 7 day 1. Repertoires were generated with immunoSEQ multiplex PCR, while TCRdb's copy carries only in-frame clones and drops some. Among tens of thousands of clones, approximately 90% were seen once, and the ten largest hold 1.5% to 2%. This sample stems from a study of OX40 agonist ivuxolimab in advanced cancers. Study background: Partial responses were achieved by three patients: one hepatocellular carcinoma, two cutaneous melanoma.

The sequencing used CD4+ or CD8+ T cells sorted from blood, collected in a trial of the OX40 agonist ivuxolimab. The source of this sequence is an adult with an advanced solid tumor such as melanoma, head and neck, liver or kidney cancer. The rearrangement uses TRBV28 and TRBJ1-5; D may be TRBD1 (6 bases). The CDR3 reads CASSFRGLGPQHF. The CDR3, as DNA: TGTGCCAGCAGTTTCAGGGGTTTAGGGCCCCAGCATTTT.